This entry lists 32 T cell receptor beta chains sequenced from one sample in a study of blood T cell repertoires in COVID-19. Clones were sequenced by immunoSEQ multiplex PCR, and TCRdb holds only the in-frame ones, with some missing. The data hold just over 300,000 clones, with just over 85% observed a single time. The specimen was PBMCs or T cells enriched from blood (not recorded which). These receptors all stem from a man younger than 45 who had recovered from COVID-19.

Here the CDR3 DNA reads TGTGCCAGCAGTGAACTAAGAACTTCGCGTGGCTACACCTTC. It codes for CASSELRTSRGYTF. The chain employs TRBV6-1 and TRBJ1-2; D gene uncertain. The CDR3 is made up of 14 amino acids. V gave up 2 bases and J gave up 7 bases, with 14 bases separating them. Per germline, CDR1 MNHNS and CDR2 SASEGT.

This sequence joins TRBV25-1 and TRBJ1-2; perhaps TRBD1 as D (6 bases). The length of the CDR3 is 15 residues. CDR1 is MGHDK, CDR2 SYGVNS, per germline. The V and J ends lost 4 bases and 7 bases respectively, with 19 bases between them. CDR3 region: CASSGPPTGPPGYTF. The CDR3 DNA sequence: TGTGCCAGCAGTGGACCCCCGACAGGCCCCCCTGGCTACACCTTC.

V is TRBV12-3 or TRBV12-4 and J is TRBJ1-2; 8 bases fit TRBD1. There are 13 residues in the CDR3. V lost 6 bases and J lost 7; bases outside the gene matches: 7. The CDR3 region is CASSPDRAGGYTF. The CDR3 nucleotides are TGTGCCAGCAGCCCGGACAGGGCTGGTGGCTACACCTTC.

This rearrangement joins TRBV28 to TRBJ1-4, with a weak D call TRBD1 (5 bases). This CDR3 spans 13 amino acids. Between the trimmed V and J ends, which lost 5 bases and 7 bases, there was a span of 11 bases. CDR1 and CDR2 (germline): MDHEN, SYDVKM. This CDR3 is CASSQGGVEKLFF. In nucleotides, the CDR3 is TGTGCCAGCAGTCAGGGTGGGGTTGAAAAACTGTTTTTT.

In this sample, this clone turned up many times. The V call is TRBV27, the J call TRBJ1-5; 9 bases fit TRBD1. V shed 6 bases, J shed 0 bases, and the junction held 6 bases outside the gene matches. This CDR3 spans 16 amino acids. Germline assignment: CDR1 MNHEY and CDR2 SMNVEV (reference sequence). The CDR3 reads CASRPGTGHSNQPQHF. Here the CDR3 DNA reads TGTGCCAGCAGGCCAGGGACAGGGCATAGCAATCAGCCCCAGCATTTT.

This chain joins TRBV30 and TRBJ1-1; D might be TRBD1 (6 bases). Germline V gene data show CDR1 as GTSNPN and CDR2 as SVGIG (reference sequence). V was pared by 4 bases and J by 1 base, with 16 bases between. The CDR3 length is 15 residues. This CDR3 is CAWTQLWTENTEAFF. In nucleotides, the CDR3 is TGTGCCTGGACCCAACTCTGGACAGAGAACACTGAAGCTTTCTTT.

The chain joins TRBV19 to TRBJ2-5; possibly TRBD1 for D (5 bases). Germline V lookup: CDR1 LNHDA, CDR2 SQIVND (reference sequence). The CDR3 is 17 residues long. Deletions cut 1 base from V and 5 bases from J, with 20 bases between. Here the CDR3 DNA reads TGTGCCAGTAGTATAGGTCCCCACCAAGGGGCGTCGGAGACCCAGTACTTC. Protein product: CASSIGPHQGASETQYF.

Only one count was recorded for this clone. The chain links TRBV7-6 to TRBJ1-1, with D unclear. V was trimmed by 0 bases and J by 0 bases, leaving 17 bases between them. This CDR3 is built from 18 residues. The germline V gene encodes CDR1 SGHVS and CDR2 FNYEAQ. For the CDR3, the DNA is TGTGCCAGCAGCTTAGCGGGGAGCCTTCCCTACATGAACACTGAAGCTTTCTTT. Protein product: CASSLAGSLPYMNTEAFF. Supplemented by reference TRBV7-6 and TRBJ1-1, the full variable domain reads GAGVSQSPRYKVTKRGQDVALRCDPISGHVSLYWYRQALGQGPEFLTYFNYEAQQDKSGLPNDRFSAERPEGSISTLTIQRTEQRDSAMYRCASSLAGSLPYMNTEAFFGQGTRLTVV.

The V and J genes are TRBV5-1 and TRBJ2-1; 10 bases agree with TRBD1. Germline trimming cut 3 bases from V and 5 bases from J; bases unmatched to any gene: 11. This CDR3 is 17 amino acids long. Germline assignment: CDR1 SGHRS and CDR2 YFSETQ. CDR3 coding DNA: TGCGCCAGCAGCTGGGACAGGGGACTCCCTACACACAATGAGCAGTTCTTC. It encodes CASSWDRGLPTHNEQFF. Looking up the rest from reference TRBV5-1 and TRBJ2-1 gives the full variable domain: KAGVTQTPRYLIKTRGQQVTLSCSPISGHRSVSWYQQTPGQGLQFLFEYFSETQRNKGNFPGRFSGRQFSNSRSEMNVSTLELGDSALYLCASSWDRGLPTHNEQFFGPGTRLTVL.

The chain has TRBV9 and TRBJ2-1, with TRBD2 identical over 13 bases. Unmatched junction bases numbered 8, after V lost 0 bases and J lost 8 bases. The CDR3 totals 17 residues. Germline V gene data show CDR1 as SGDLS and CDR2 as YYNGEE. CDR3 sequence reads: CASSVEAGLAGVYEQFF. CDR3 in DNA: TGTGCCAGCAGCGTAGAGGCAGGACTAGCGGGAGTCTATGAGCAGTTCTTC. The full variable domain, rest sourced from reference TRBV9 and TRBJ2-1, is DSGVTQTPKHLITATGQRVTLRCSPRSGDLSVYWYQQSLDQGLQFLIQYYNGEERAKGNILERFSAQQFPDLHSELNLSSLELGDSALYFCASSVEAGLAGVYEQFFGPGTRLTVL.

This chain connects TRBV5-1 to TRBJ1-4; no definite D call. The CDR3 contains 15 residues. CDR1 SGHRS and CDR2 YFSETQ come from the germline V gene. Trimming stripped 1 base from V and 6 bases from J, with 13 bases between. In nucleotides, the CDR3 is TGCGCCAGCAGCTTGTCTCGGGGAGTTGATGAAAAACTGTTTTTT. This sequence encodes CASSLSRGVDEKLFF.

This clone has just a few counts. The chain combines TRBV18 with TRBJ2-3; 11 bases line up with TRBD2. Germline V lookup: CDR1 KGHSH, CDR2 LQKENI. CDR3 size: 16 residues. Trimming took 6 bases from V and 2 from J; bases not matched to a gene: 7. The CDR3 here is CASSPQGLADTDTQYF. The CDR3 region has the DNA TGTGCCAGCTCTCCGCAGGGACTAGCGGACACAGATACGCAGTATTTT. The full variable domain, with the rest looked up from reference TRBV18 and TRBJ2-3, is NAGVMQNPRHLVRRRGQEARLRCSPMKGHSHVYWYRQLPEEGLKFMVYLQKENIIDESGMPKERFSAEFPKEGPSILRIQQVVRGDSAAYFCASSPQGLADTDTQYFGPGTRLTVL.

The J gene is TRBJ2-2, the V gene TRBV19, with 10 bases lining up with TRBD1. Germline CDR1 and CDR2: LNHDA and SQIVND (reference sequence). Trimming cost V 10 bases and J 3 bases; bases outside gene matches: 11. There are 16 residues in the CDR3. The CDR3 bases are TGTGCCACTACTAGACCGGGACAGGGGTACACCGGGGAGCTGTTTTTT. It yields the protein CATTRPGQGYTGELFF. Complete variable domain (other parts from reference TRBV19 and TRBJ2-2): DGGITQSPKYLFRKEGQNVTLSCEQNLNHDAMYWYRQDPGQGLRLIYYSQIVNDFQKGDIAEGYSVSREKKESFPLTVTSAQKNPTAFYLCATTRPGQGYTGELFFGEGSRLTVL.

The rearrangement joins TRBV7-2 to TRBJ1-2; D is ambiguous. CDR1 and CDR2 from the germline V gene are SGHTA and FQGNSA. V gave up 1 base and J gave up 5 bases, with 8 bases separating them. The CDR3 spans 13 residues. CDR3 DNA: TGTGCCAGCAGCTTAGGCGTTAGATATGGCTACACCTTC. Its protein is CASSLGVRYGYTF.

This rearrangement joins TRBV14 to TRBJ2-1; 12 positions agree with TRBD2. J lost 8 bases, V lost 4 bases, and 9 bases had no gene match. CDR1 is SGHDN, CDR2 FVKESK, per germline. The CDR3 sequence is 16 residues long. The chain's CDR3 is CASSPILLAGGDEQFF. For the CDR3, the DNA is TGTGCCAGCAGCCCTATCCTACTAGCGGGAGGTGATGAGCAGTTCTTC.

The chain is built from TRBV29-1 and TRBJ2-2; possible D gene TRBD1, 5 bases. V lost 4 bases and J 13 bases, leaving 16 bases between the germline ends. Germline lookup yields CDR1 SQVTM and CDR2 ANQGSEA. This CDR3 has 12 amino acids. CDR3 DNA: TGCAGCGTTGGAGACAGCGCCGGGTTGCTGTTTTTT. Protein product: CSVGDSAGLLFF.

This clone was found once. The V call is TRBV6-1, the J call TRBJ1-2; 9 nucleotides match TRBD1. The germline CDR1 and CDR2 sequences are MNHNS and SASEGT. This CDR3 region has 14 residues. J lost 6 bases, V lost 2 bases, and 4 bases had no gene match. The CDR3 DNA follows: TGTGCCAGCAGTGAATATGACAGGGGGGATGGCTACACCTTC. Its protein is CASSEYDRGDGYTF.

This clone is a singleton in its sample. The CDR3 here is CASSPGKGGTEAFF. In DNA form, the CDR3 reads TGTGCCAGCTCCCCGGGTAAGGGAGGGACTGAAGCTTTCTTT. V usage is TRBV18 and J usage is TRBJ1-1; no clear D gene. This CDR3 has 14 amino acids. Germline CDR1 and CDR2: KGHSH and LQKENI. V lost 6 bases and J 5 bases, leaving 16 bases between the germline ends.

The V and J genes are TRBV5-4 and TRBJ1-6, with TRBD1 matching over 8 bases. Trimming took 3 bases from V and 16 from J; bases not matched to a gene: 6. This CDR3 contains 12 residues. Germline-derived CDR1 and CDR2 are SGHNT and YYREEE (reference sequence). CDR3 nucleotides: TGTGCCAGCAGCTCACGAGACAGGGGACTCCACTTT. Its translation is CASSSRDRGLHF.

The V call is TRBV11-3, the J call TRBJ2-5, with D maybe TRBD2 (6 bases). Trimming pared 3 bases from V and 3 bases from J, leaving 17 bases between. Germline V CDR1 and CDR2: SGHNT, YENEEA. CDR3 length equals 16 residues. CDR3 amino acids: CASSFGGLGPKETQYF. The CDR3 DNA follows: TGTGCCAGCAGCTTTGGGGGGTTGGGACCAAAAGAGACCCAGTACTTC. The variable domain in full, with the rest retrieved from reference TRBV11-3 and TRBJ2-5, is EAGVVQSPRYKIIEKKQPVAFWCNPISGHNTLYWYLQNLGQGPELLIRYENEEAVDDSQLPKDRFSAERLKGVDSTLKIQPAELGDSAVYLCASSFGGLGPKETQYFGPGTRLLVL.

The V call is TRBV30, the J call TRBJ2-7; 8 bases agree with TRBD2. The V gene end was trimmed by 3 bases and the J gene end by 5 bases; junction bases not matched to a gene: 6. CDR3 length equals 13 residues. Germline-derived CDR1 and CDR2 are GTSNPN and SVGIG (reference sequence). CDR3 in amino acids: CAWSLGLAHEQYF. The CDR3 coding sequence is TGTGCCTGGAGCTTAGGACTAGCACACGAGCAGTACTTC.

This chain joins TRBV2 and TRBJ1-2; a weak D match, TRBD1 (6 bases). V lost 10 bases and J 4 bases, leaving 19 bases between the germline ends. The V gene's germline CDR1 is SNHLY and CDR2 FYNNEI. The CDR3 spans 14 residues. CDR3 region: CATEGGTKIYGYTF. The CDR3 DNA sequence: TGTGCCACCGAGGGGGGGACGAAAATCTATGGCTACACCTTC.

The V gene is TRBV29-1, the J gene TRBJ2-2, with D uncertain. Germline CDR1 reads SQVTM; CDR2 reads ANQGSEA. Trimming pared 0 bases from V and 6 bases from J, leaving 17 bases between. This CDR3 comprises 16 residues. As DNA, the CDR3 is TGCAGCGTTGAAGATCCAGGCCGAGCCTCCCCCGGGGAGCTGTTTTTT. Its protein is CSVEDPGRASPGELFF.

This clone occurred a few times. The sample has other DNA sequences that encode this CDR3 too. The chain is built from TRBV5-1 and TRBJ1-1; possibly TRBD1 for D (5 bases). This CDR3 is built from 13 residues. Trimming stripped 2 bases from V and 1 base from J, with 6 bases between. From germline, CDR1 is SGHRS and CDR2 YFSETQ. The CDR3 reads CASSLQENTEAFF. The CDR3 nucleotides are TGCGCCAGCAGCTTACAGGAGAACACTGAAGCTTTCTTT.

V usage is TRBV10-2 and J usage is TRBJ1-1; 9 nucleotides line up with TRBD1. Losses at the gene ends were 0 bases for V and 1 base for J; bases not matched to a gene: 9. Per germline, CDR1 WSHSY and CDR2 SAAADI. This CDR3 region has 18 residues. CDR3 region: CASSESGTGWGENTEAFF. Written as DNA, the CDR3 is TGCGCCAGCAGTGAGTCCGGGACAGGGTGGGGGGAGAACACTGAAGCTTTCTTT.

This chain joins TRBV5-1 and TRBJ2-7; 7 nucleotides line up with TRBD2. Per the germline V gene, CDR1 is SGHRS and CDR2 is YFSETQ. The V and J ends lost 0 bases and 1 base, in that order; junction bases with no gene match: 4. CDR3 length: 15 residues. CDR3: CASSLAWRESYEQYF. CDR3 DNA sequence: TGCGCCAGCAGCTTGGCTTGGCGGGAGTCCTACGAGCAGTACTTC.

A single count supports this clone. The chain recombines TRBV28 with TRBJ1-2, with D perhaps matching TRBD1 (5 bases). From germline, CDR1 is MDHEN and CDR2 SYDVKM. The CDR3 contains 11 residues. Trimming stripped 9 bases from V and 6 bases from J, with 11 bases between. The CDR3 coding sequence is TGTGCCAGGATCGACAGAGATGGCTACACCTTC. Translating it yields CARIDRDGYTF.

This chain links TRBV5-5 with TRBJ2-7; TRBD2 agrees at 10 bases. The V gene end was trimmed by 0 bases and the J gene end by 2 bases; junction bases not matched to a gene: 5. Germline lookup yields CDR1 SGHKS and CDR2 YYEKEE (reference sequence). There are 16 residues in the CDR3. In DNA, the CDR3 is TGTGCCAGCAGCTTGGCCGGGACTAGCGTTACCTACGAGCAGTACTTC. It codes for CASSLAGTSVTYEQYF. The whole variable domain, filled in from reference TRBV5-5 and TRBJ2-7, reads DAGVTQSPTHLIKTRGQQVTLRCSPISGHKSVSWYQQVLGQGPQFIFQYYEKEERGRGNFPDRFSARQFPNYSSELNVNALLLGDSALYLCASSLAGTSVTYEQYFGPGTRLTVT.

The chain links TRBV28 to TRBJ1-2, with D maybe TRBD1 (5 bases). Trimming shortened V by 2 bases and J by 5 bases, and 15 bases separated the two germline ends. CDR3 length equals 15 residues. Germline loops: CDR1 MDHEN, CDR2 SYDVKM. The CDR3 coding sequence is TGTGCCAGCAGTTTAAGGGGCAGGCCGGCGTATGGCTACACCTTC. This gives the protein CASSLRGRPAYGYTF.

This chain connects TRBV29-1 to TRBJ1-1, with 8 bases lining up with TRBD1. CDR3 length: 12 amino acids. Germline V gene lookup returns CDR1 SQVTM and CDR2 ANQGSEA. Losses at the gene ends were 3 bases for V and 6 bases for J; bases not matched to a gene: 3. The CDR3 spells CSVEDREPEAFF. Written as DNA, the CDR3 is TGCAGCGTTGAGGACAGGGAACCTGAAGCTTTCTTT.

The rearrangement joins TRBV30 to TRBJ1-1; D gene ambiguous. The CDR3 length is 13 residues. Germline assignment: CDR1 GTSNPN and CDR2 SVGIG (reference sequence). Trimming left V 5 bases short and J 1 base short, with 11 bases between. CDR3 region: CAWYRTENTEAFF. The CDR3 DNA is TGTGCCTGGTACCGAACTGAGAACACTGAAGCTTTCTTT.

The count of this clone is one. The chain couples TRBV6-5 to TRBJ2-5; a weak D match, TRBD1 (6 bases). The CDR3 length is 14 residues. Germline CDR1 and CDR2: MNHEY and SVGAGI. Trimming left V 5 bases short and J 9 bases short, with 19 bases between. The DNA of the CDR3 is TGTGCCAGCAGTAAACTGGACAGTAAGGGGGCCCAGTACTTC. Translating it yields CASSKLDSKGAQYF.